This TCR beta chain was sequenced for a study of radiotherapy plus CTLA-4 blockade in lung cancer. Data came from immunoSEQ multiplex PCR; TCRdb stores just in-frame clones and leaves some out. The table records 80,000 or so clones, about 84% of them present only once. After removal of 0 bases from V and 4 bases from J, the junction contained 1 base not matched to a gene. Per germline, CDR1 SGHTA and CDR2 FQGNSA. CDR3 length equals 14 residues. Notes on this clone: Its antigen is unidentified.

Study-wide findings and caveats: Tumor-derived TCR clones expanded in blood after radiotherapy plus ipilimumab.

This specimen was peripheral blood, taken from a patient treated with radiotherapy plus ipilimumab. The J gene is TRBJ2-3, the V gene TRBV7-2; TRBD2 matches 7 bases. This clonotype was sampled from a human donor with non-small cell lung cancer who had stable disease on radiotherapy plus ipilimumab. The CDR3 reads CASSLAGGADTQYF. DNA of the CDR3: TGTGCCAGCAGCTTAGCGGGGGGGGCAGATACGCAGTATTTT.